Below, one TCR beta chain is given with its context. What it binds is unknown. The protocol was immunoSEQ multiplex PCR, while the TCRdb copy is restricted to in-frame clones and leaves out a portion. The table lists approximately 720,000 clones, more than 70% of them singletons. These data come from a study of shared clonotypes between healthy human individuals. The study's findings and limits: Represented genetic and exposure-history diversity was restricted by having few donors. Clonotype sharing across several donors was observed for about 4.8% of naive CD4 clonotypes.

CD4+ cells underwent separation, giving CD45RA+ naive and CD45RA-negative memory subsets. Sequencing was carried out using memory CD4+ T cells sorted from blood. Noted subset: CD45RA-negative fraction. This TCR was sampled from a young woman in good health.

The CDR3 sequence is CASSPPSLSYEQYF. The CDR3, as DNA: TGTGCCAGCTCACCACCCAGCCTCTCCTACGAGCAGTACTTC. The chain recombines TRBV18 with TRBJ2-7; D remains unclear. The CDR3 runs 14 residues. Deletions cut 0 bases from V and 0 bases from J, with 6 bases between. Germline V CDR1 and CDR2: KGHSH, LQKENI.